Listed below are T cell receptor beta chains from one sample, sequenced in a study of T cell repertoires in cytomegalovirus infection. One entry per CDR3 protein results from TCRdb running MiXCR on the reads. The data contain 300,000 to 450,000 distinct CDR3 sequences, 15% to 20% of them singletons. Sequencing was performed on PBMCs. The receptor set was obtained from a human donor in good health (CMV status not recorded). Some clones in this sample may be carry-over from other donors' samples. CDR3s include the opening cysteine and the closing phenylalanine or tryptophan. The D gene is left open where the match is weak. Some rows have no size entry. The others give once, few or many, or a class for an expanded clone.

d_call,j_call,clone_size,v_call,cdr3_aa,cdr3_nt
TRBD1,TRBJ1-1,many,TRBV7-8,CASSQTGIIDTEAFF,TGTGCCAGCAGCCAGACAGGGATAATAGACACTGAAGCTTTCTTT
TRBD1,TRBJ1-6,NA,TRBV2,CVTGTERNSPLHF,TGTGTTACCGGGACAGAGCGAAATTCACCCCTCCACTTT
TRBD1,TRBJ1-1,NA,TRBV14,CASSRWDSSNTEAFF,TGTGCCAGCAGCCGATGGGACAGCAGTAACACTGAAGCTTTCTTT
NA,TRBJ2-4,NA,TRBV19,CASSQVGNIQYF,TGTGCCAGTAGTCAGGTCGGAAACATTCAGTACTTC
NA,TRBJ1-1,NA,TRBV6-8,CASSYSGDAEAFF,TGTGCCAGCAGTTACTCGGGGGATGCTGAAGCTTTCTTT
NA,TRBJ2-5,NA,TRBV20-1,CSANQETQYF,TGCAGTGCTAACCAAGAGACCCAGTACTTC
TRBD2,TRBJ2-7,many,TRBV7-2,CASSLAGLAGDEQYF,TGTGCCAGCAGCTTAGCGGGACTAGCGGGAGACGAGCAGTACTTC
NA,TRBJ1-5,NA,TRBV20-1,CSARDPAYSNQPQHF,TGCAGTGCTAGAGATCCCGCTTATAGCAATCAGCCCCAGCATTTT
NA,TRBJ2-1,many,TRBV7-2,CASSSRGRLSYNEQFF,TGTGCCAGCAGCTCCCGCGGTAGGCTCTCCTACAATGAGCAGTTCTTC
TRBD1,TRBJ2-7,few,TRBV27,CASYGDSSYEQYF,TGTGCCAGCTACGGGGACAGCTCCTACGAGCAGTACTTC
TRBD2,TRBJ2-7,many,TRBV7-2,CASSPSGTASEQYF,TGTGCCAGCAGCCCGAGCGGGACGGCGTCCGAGCAGTACTTC
NA,TRBJ1-5,many,TRBV7-2,CASSHNWGAGQPQHF,TGTGCCAGCAGCCATAATTGGGGCGCGGGTCAGCCCCAGCATTTT
TRBD2,TRBJ2-1,few,TRBV19,CASSVRLAGGLNEQFF,TGTGCCAGTAGTGTTCGACTAGCGGGGGGGCTAAATGAGCAGTTCTTC
TRBD2,TRBJ2-3,NA,TRBV15,CATSRDKAGHTDTQYF,TGTGCCACCAGCAGAGATAAAGCGGGGCACACAGATACGCAGTATTTT
TRBD2,TRBJ2-5,NA,TRBV5-1,CASLSGEAELETQYF,TGCGCCAGCCTTAGCGGGGAAGCCGAGCTGGAGACCCAGTACTTC
NA,TRBJ2-7,NA,TRBV14,CASSQRTSYEQYF,TGTGCCAGCAGCCAAAGGACCTCCTACGAGCAGTACTTC
NA,TRBJ2-2,NA,TRBV7-6,CASSLIGNGSGELFF,TGTGCCAGCAGCTTAATCGGGAACGGGAGCGGGGAGCTGTTTTTT
TRBD1,TRBJ2-5,NA,TRBV5-1,CASGQGVGETQYF,TGCGCCAGCGGACAGGGCGTAGGAGAGACCCAGTACTTC
TRBD2,TRBJ2-3,NA,TRBV20-1,CSASKLAASTDTQYF,TGCAGTGCTAGTAAGCTAGCGGCTAGCACAGATACGCAGTATTTT
NA,TRBJ1-1,few,TRBV6-1,CATSRPENTEAFF,TGTGCCACCTCAAGGCCGGAGAACACTGAAGCTTTCTTT
NA,TRBJ2-1,few,TRBV5-8,CASSFASHYNEQFF,TGTGCCAGCAGTTTTGCCTCCCACTACAATGAGCAGTTCTTC
NA,TRBJ2-1,once,TRBV7-9,CASSLVGGPSVDEQFF,TGTGCCAGCAGCTTAGTCGGGGGCCCGAGTGTAGATGAGCAGTTCTTC
NA,TRBJ1-4,NA,TRBV6-2/TRBV6-3,CASSRGTIEKLFF,TGTGCCAGCAGTCGAGGGACAATTGAAAAACTGTTTTTT
TRBD2,TRBJ2-3,many,TRBV7-2,CASSSGLAETDTQYF,TGTGCCAGCAGCTCGGGACTAGCGGAAACAGATACGCAGTATTTT
TRBD1,TRBJ2-6,NA,TRBV6-6,CASSSTGGGLVGANVLTF,TGTGCCAGCAGTTCGACAGGGGGCGGGCTGGTTGGGGCCAACGTCCTGACTTTC
NA,TRBJ1-4,few,TRBV11-2,CASSTRARGGEKLFF,TGTGCCAGCAGCACCCGGGCCCGGGGAGGTGAAAAACTGTTTTTT
TRBD1,TRBJ1-1,many,TRBV12-3/TRBV12-4,CASSRTGWGEAFF,TGTGCCAGCAGCAGGACAGGGTGGGGTGAAGCTTTCTTT
TRBD2,TRBJ2-7,many,TRBV7-2,CASSLGGTSGMVLEQYF,TGTGCCAGCAGCTTAGGAGGGACTAGCGGGATGGTTCTTGAGCAGTACTTC
TRBD2,TRBJ2-7,NA,TRBV7-2,CASSLGGTNEQYF,TGTGCCAGCAGCTTGGGAGGGACCAACGAGCAGTACTTC
NA,TRBJ2-1,NA,TRBV20-1,CSAPSPAAPFNEQFF,TGCAGTGCTCCCTCCCCGGCAGCCCCCTTCAATGAGCAGTTCTTC
NA,TRBJ1-3,few,TRBV30,CAWSLGTSGNTIYF,TGTGCCTGGAGCTTGGGAACATCTGGAAACACCATATATTTT
TRBD2,TRBJ2-5,NA,TRBV11-2,CASSLGGLAGQETQYF,TGTGCCAGCAGCTTAGGGGGACTAGCGGGCCAAGAGACCCAGTACTTC
NA,TRBJ1-6,many,TRBV19,CASSLRTSPLHF,TGTGCCAGTAGTCTTCGGACTTCACCCCTCCACTTT
NA,TRBJ2-3,few,TRBV7-2,CASSLEGGLFGQYF,TGTGCCAGCAGCTTAGAAGGCGGCCTATTTGGTCAGTATTTT
NA,TRBJ1-6,NA,TRBV7-2,CASSLSFVGANSPLHF,TGTGCCAGCAGCTTAAGTTTCGTAGGGGCTAATTCACCCCTCCACTTT
NA,TRBJ2-1,few,TRBV7-9,CASRPAGEQFF,TGTGCCAGCAGACCGGCAGGTGAGCAGTTCTTC
NA,TRBJ1-1,few,TRBV20-1,CSASRGGRAEAFF,TGCAGTGCTAGCCGTGGGGGAAGGGCTGAAGCTTTCTTT